This TCR beta chain was obtained from a study of T-cell reconstitution after alpha-beta-depleted transplantation in children. It was with unique molecular identifiers that the TCRbeta library was prepared. One entry per CDR3 protein results from TCRdb running MiXCR on the PCR reads. The sample lists around 380,000 distinct CDR3 sequences, 9.5% to 13% occurring once. The CDR3 covers 13 residues. The V gene lost 1 base and the J gene lost 8 bases, with 9 bases spanning the gap. Looked up from germline, CDR1 is MNHNS and CDR2 is SASEGT. This clonotype was sampled from a human donor who donated a stem cell graft to a child with acute myeloid leukemia. The sample consisted of PBMCs from the stem cell graft donor, taken from the stem cell graft. This chain uses TRBV6-1 with TRBJ2-1, with TRBD2 as a possible D gene (5 bases). Here the CDR3 reads CASSEVPSHEQFF. The CDR3, as DNA: TGTGCCAGCAGTGAAGTCCCTAGCCATGAGCAGTTCTTC.